This passage covers 21 T cell receptor beta chains from one sample sequenced in a study of PD-1 blockade in classical Hodgkin lymphoma. Produced via immunoSEQ multiplex PCR; TCRdb's table is partial and in-frame only. The sample contains more than 140,000 clones, approximately 80% of which appear only once. There was relapse after autologous stem cell transplantation in every patient, and there was variation in brentuximab vedotin exposure. The sample consisted of peripheral blood mononuclear cells (PBMCs), taken before the second cycle of nivolumab. The receptors were gathered from a human donor with classical Hodgkin lymphoma.

This chain connects TRBV27 to TRBJ2-5; the match to TRBD2 covers 9 bases. V was clipped by 6 bases and J by 4 bases; unmatched bases: 3. This CDR3 is built from 13 residues. Germline CDR1 is MNHEY and CDR2 is SMNVEV (reference sequence). The DNA of the CDR3 is TGTGCCAGCAGCGGGACTAGCAGAGAGACCCAGTACTTC. It codes for CASSGTSRETQYF.

The chain recombines TRBV18 with TRBJ2-7; possibly TRBD2 for D (6 bases). Germline CDR1 KGHSH, CDR2 LQKENI. Trimming cost V 0 bases and J 7 bases, with 22 bases left between them. The CDR3 runs to 17 residues. CDR3 amino acids: CASSPPNRGTPTWEQYF. The CDR3 nucleotides are TGTGCCAGCTCACCACCGAACCGGGGGACCCCTACCTGGGAGCAGTACTTC.

The sample holds a few counts of this clone. The V gene is TRBV9, the J gene TRBJ1-2, with D perhaps matching TRBD1 (5 bases). This CDR3 has 15 residues. V lost 0 bases to trimming and J lost 7 bases, with 16 bases between them. The V gene's germline CDR1 is SGDLS and CDR2 YYNGEE. CDR3 bases: TGTGCCAGCAGCGTAGCTCCCGGGACTTCTGGTGGCTACACCTTC. It codes for CASSVAPGTSGGYTF.

The chain joins TRBV10-3 to TRBJ1-4; D might be TRBD1 (5 bases). Trimming cost V 2 bases and J 15 bases, with 10 bases left between them. The CDR3 contains 11 residues. Germline V gene data show CDR1 as ENHRY and CDR2 as SYGVKD. CDR3 in DNA: TGTGCCATCAGTGAGGGGGACGCGATGTTTTTT. This sequence encodes CAISEGDAMFF.

This chain links TRBV7-2 with TRBJ2-2; tentatively, D is TRBD2 (5 bases). CDR3 size: 15 residues. Germline V gives CDR1 SGHTA, CDR2 FQGNSA. The V end lost 1 base, the J end lost 7 bases, and 13 bases lay between the germline ends. CDR3 in amino acids: CASSLVSGLGGELFF. The CDR3 nucleotides read TGTGCCAGCAGCTTAGTTTCGGGGTTAGGCGGGGAGCTGTTTTTT.

This sequence joins TRBV6-5 and TRBJ1-2, with 9 bases identical to TRBD1. V shed 3 bases, J shed 7 bases, and the junction held 3 bases outside the gene matches. CDR1 is MNHEY and CDR2 is SVGAGI in the germline V gene. This CDR3 has 13 amino acids. CDR3: CASSYGTGSGYTF. The CDR3 coding sequence is TGTGCCAGCAGTTATGGGACAGGGTCTGGCTACACCTTC.

In its sample, this clone was seen a few times. The chain links TRBV5-5 to TRBJ1-4; D remains unclear. Deletions cut 4 bases from V and 6 bases from J, with 13 bases between. This CDR3 spans 14 amino acids. The germline V gene has CDR1 SGHKS and CDR2 YYEKEE (reference sequence). CDR3 loop: CASSTIRGDEKLFF. DNA for the CDR3: TGTGCCAGCAGCACGATACGCGGGGATGAAAAACTGTTTTTT.

The chain uses TRBV6-5 and TRBJ2-7; weak D call: TRBD1 (5 bases). Germline lookup yields CDR1 MNHEY and CDR2 SVGAGI. The CDR3 runs to 14 residues. Trimming took off 6 bases at V and 5 bases at J, with 17 bases between the two ends. The CDR3 is CASSDSGVMNEQYF. CDR3 coding DNA: TGTGCCAGCAGCGACAGTGGGGTGATGAACGAGCAGTACTTC.

V is TRBV7-2 and J is TRBJ1-1, with D possibly TRBD1 on 6 matching bases. CDR3 length: 14 amino acids. V gave up 3 bases and J gave up 7 bases, with 15 bases separating them. CDR1 is SGHTA, CDR2 FQGNSA, per germline. The CDR3 DNA reads TGTGCCAGCAGCTTCGGTTTAGGACAGTTTGAAGCTTTCTTT. This codes for CASSFGLGQFEAFF.

The V gene is TRBV10-3, the J gene TRBJ2-5; D may correspond to TRBD1 or TRBD2 (5 bases each). Germline-derived CDR1 and CDR2 are ENHRY and SYGVKD. V was clipped by 8 bases and J by 4 bases, with 17 bases between them. This CDR3 is built from 14 residues. CDR3 bases: TGTGCCATCTCAGGGACGGACCTCGGAGAGACCCAGTACTTC. It is translated as CAISGTDLGETQYF.

A single count supports this clone. The CDR3 here is CASRVSVGPTGELFF. CDR3 bases: TGTGCCAGTAGAGTGAGCGTAGGCCCTACCGGGGAGCTGTTTTTT. J is TRBJ2-2 and V is TRBV19; D remains unclear. The CDR3 sequence is 15 residues long. V dropped 6 bases and J dropped 5 bases, with 16 bases sitting between them. Germline lookup yields CDR1 LNHDA and CDR2 SQIVND (reference sequence).

The CDR3 DNA follows: TGTGCCAGCAGCCAGGACTGGTCTGGAAACACCATATATTTT. As protein: CASSQDWSGNTIYF. The genes are TRBV11-2 and TRBJ1-3; D gene ambiguous. This CDR3 is 14 amino acids long. Germline CDR1 and CDR2: SGHAT and FQNNGV. Trimming shortened V by 5 bases and J by 1 base, and 9 bases separated the two germline ends.

The chain recombines TRBV10-3 with TRBJ1-1; TRBD1 matches at 8 bases. V gave up 6 bases and J gave up 10 bases; unmatched junction bases: 10. This CDR3 is built from 13 residues. Germline V CDR1 and CDR2: ENHRY, SYGVKD. The CDR3 nucleotides read TGTGCCATCAGGGACAGGGCCGGCCGAAGAGCTTTCTTT. Translating gives CAIRDRAGRRAFF.

V and J are TRBV5-1 and TRBJ2-5, with 12 nucleotides matching TRBD1. J was trimmed by 1 base and V by 3 bases; bases with no gene match: 1. The CDR3 loop spans 15 amino acids. Per the germline V gene, CDR1 is SGHRS and CDR2 is YFSETQ. CDR3 residues: CASSWDRGLQETQYF. CDR3 DNA sequence: TGCGCCAGCAGCTGGGACAGGGGGCTCCAAGAGACCCAGTACTTC.

The chain uses TRBV9 and TRBJ1-3; D unclear. This CDR3 contains 18 residues. V lost 0 bases and J 0 bases, leaving 16 bases between the germline ends. The germline V gene has CDR1 SGDLS and CDR2 YYNGEE. CDR3 DNA: TGTGCCAGCAGCGTAGTCATGGACCCGTTGCGCTCTGGAAACACCATATATTTT. Protein: CASSVVMDPLRSGNTIYF.

The genes are TRBV6-6 and TRBJ1-5; a weak D match, TRBD1 (5 bases). Per germline, CDR1 MNHNY and CDR2 SVGAGI (reference sequence). V lost 0 bases and J 9 bases, leaving 12 bases between the germline ends. The CDR3 covers 14 residues. The CDR3 coding sequence is TGTGCCAGCAGTTACTCGATAGCCGGGGGGCCCCAGCATTTT. This encodes CASSYSIAGGPQHF.

As to this clone: The sample carries other DNA sequences with the same CDR3. The chain uses TRBV6-6 and TRBJ2-7; 7 positions match TRBD2. CDR1 and CDR2 (germline): MNHNY, SVGAGI (reference sequence). The CDR3 is 12 residues long. Trimming cost V 2 bases and J 7 bases; bases outside gene matches: 2. The CDR3 loop is CASSYLRGEQYF. DNA for the CDR3: TGTGCCAGCAGTTACCTGCGGGGGGAGCAGTACTTC.

V is TRBV9 and J is TRBJ2-1; a possible D gene is TRBD1 (5 bases). V was trimmed by 4 bases and J by 9 bases, leaving 14 bases between them. Germline CDR1 reads SGDLS; CDR2 reads YYNGEE. The CDR3 covers 13 residues. CDR3: CASSLGVTSEQFF. CDR3 nucleotide sequence: TGTGCCAGCAGCCTAGGGGTCACGAGTGAGCAGTTCTTC.

The chain couples TRBV7-2 to TRBJ2-1; 11 bases fit TRBD2. The ends lost 4 bases at V and 7 bases at J; junction bases unmatched: 6. Germline V gives CDR1 SGHTA, CDR2 FQGNSA. There are 15 residues in the CDR3. CDR3 sequence (DNA): TGTGCCAGCAGCTCGCTAGCGGGAGGCGGGAATGAGCAGTTCTTC. Protein sequence: CASSSLAGGGNEQFF.

This clone was detected ten times or more. The genes are TRBV27 and TRBJ2-5; 10 nucleotides line up with TRBD2. The CDR3 runs 16 residues. Germline lookup yields CDR1 MNHEY and CDR2 SMNVEV (reference sequence). V lost 3 bases to trimming and J lost 5 bases; unmatched junction nucleotides: 9. CDR3 in amino acids: CASSFTSGTSRETQYF. Here the CDR3 DNA reads TGTGCCAGCAGTTTCACTAGCGGGACCTCCCGGGAGACCCAGTACTTC.

This clone was observed a single time. This rearrangement joins TRBV6-6 to TRBJ2-4, with 8 bases aligning to TRBD1. V lost 7 bases and J lost 2; bases outside the gene matches: 7. This CDR3 contains 15 residues. Germline V gives CDR1 MNHNY, CDR2 SVGAGI (reference sequence). The DNA for the CDR3 is TGTGCCAGCATGAGGCAGGGGGCTTCCAAAAACATTCAGTACTTC. It translates to CASMRQGASKNIQYF.